This passage covers 30 T cell receptor beta chains from one sample sequenced in a study of blood T cell repertoires in COVID-19. This table comes from immunoSEQ multiplex PCR, and its TCRdb copy is limited to in-frame clones, with some not included. The sample yields roughly 100,000 clones, roughly 89% seen once. What was sequenced was peripheral blood. All receptors come from a woman between 50 and 59 years old with COVID-19, enrolled during active disease.

V and J are TRBV7-2 and TRBJ1-6, with D possibly being TRBD1 (6 bases). This CDR3 has 16 residues. V lost 5 bases to trimming and J lost 9 bases, with 20 bases between them. Germline V CDR1 and CDR2: SGHTA, FQGNSA. The CDR3 nucleotides are TGTGCCAGCAGCCCCTACCGGGACACCCGTCGTTCACCCCTCCACTTT. This encodes CASSPYRDTRRSPLHF.

V gene TRBV19 combines with J gene TRBJ2-1; maybe TRBD2 (5 bases). The CDR3 is made up of 14 amino acids. Trimming cost V 3 bases and J 0 bases, with 6 bases left between them. CDR1 and CDR2 (germline): LNHDA, SQIVND (reference sequence). The CDR3 spells CASSMTNSYNEQFF. DNA of the CDR3: TGTGCCAGTAGTATGACTAACTCCTACAATGAGCAGTTCTTC.

V gene TRBV5-1 combines with J gene TRBJ1-1, with 7 positions matching TRBD1. Per the germline V gene, CDR1 is SGHRS and CDR2 is YFSETQ. Losses at the gene ends were 4 bases for V and 1 base for J; bases not matched to a gene: 4. The CDR3 is 14 residues long. The CDR3 coding sequence is TGCGCCAGCAGCCTGAACAGGGGGAACACTGAAGCTTTCTTT. It specifies CASSLNRGNTEAFF.

The chain is built from TRBV9 and TRBJ1-5; no clear D gene. Trimming removed 4 bases at V and 6 bases at J, with 17 bases between. This CDR3 has 15 residues. The V gene's germline CDR1 is SGDLS and CDR2 YYNGEE. The CDR3 loop is CASSPWPGEGQPQHF. For the CDR3, the DNA is TGTGCCAGCAGCCCTTGGCCCGGGGAGGGTCAGCCCCAGCATTTT.

This clone was observed once. The V call is TRBV6-5, the J call TRBJ1-2, with D uncertain. Trimming pared 2 bases from V and 4 bases from J, leaving 11 bases between. Germline V gene lookup returns CDR1 MNHEY and CDR2 SVGAGI. CDR3 length: 14 residues. The CDR3 region has the DNA TGTGCCAGCAGTTACAGCCCCGAGTTCTATGGCTACACCTTC. Its protein is CASSYSPEFYGYTF.

The chain links TRBV5-1 to TRBJ2-1; TRBD1 agrees at 8 bases. This CDR3 contains 15 residues. Germline-derived CDR1 and CDR2 are SGHRS and YFSETQ. Trimming cost V 7 bases and J 5 bases; bases outside gene matches: 11. The CDR3 protein is CASDRGTGSNNEQFF. The DNA of the CDR3 is TGCGCCAGCGACCGAGGGACAGGATCGAACAATGAGCAGTTCTTC.

This chain uses TRBV27 with TRBJ1-5; 9 bases line up with TRBD1. This CDR3 spans 15 amino acids. Germline values: CDR1 MNHEY, CDR2 SMNVEV (reference sequence). J lost 7 bases, V lost 5 bases, and 9 bases had no gene match. Written as DNA, the CDR3 is TGTGCCAGCAGTCTCGGGACAGGGATATTACAGCCCCAGCATTTT. Protein product: CASSLGTGILQPQHF.

The chain joins TRBV6-1 to TRBJ2-5, with D possibly TRBD2 on 6 matching bases. This CDR3 contains 14 residues. Germline loops: CDR1 MNHNS, CDR2 SASEGT. The germline V and J ends were trimmed by 3 bases and 2 bases, with 10 bases remaining between them. The CDR3 loop reads CASSERGLQETQYF. DNA for the CDR3: TGTGCCAGCAGTGAGCGGGGACTGCAAGAGACCCAGTACTTC.

The chain recombines TRBV30 with TRBJ1-4; D unclear. The CDR3 length is 13 residues. Trimming took 3 bases from V and 3 from J, leaving 8 bases between them. Germline CDR1 GTSNPN, CDR2 SVGIG (reference sequence). CDR3 nucleotide sequence: TGTGCCTGGAGGGGCCGACCTAATGAAAAACTGTTTTTT. Encoded protein: CAWRGRPNEKLFF.

The J gene is TRBJ2-1, the V gene TRBV27; no reliable D call. The CDR3 is 12 residues long. CDR1 MNHEY and CDR2 SMNVEV come from the germline V gene (reference sequence). V gave up 3 bases and J gave up 9 bases, with 9 bases separating them. This chain's CDR3 is CASSFSSGEQFF. The CDR3 DNA sequence: TGTGCCAGCAGTTTCTCATCGGGTGAGCAGTTCTTC.

V usage is TRBV5-6 and J usage is TRBJ1-3; no firm D call. Germline V CDR1 and CDR2: SGHDT, YYEEEE. V lost 0 bases and J 6 bases, leaving 10 bases between the germline ends. This CDR3 contains 14 residues. CDR3 region: CASSLGQAKNTIYF. CDR3 bases: TGTGCCAGCAGCTTGGGACAAGCAAAAAACACCATATATTTT.

The chain joins TRBV2 to TRBJ1-2, with no clear D. This CDR3 is built from 12 residues. Germline-derived CDR1 and CDR2 are SNHLY and FYNNEI. Trimming left V 3 bases short and J 5 bases short, with 7 bases between. The CDR3 protein is CASSEGRYGYTF. The DNA of the CDR3 is TGTGCCAGCAGTGAGGGCAGATATGGCTACACCTTC.

This chain links TRBV27 with TRBJ1-2; tentatively, D is TRBD1 (6 bases). CDR1 and CDR2 (germline): MNHEY, SMNVEV (reference sequence). Trimming cost V 4 bases and J 2 bases, with 17 bases left between them. CDR3 length equals 16 residues. The CDR3: CASSWAGSGQNYGYTF. Here the CDR3 DNA reads TGTGCCAGCAGTTGGGCCGGATCGGGACAAAACTATGGCTACACCTTC.

The V gene is TRBV20-1, the J gene TRBJ1-4; possibly TRBD1 for D (5 bases). Trimming cost V 3 bases and J 3 bases, with 14 bases left between them. CDR1 is DFQATT and CDR2 is SNEGSKA in the germline V gene (reference sequence). This CDR3 comprises 15 residues. CDR3 DNA: TGCAGTGCTAGTTCCCCAGGGCTTTCTAATGAAAAACTGTTTTTT. Encoded protein: CSASSPGLSNEKLFF.

The chain combines TRBV28 with TRBJ1-1; a possible D gene is TRBD1 (6 bases). The CDR3 covers 12 residues. With 6 bases removed from V and 11 bases from J, the gap between germline ends came to 16 bases. Germline assignment: CDR1 MDHEN and CDR2 SYDVKM. The CDR3 here is CASSIGQFRAFF. The DNA for the CDR3 is TGTGCCAGCAGCATAGGACAGTTTCGGGCTTTCTTT.

This rearrangement joins TRBV7-9 to TRBJ1-1, with D hard to call. The CDR3 totals 13 residues. Germline CDR1 reads SEHNR; CDR2 reads FQNEAQ (reference sequence). V lost 3 bases and J lost 5, with 10 bases in between. The CDR3 loop reads CASSLEYNTEAFF. The CDR3 nucleotides are TGTGCCAGCAGCTTGGAGTACAATACTGAAGCTTTCTTT.

The chain is built from TRBV27 and TRBJ1-1, with no clear D. The V end lost 6 bases, the J end lost 0 bases, and 11 bases lay between the germline ends. This CDR3 has 14 amino acids. The germline V gene encodes CDR1 MNHEY and CDR2 SMNVEV (reference sequence). The CDR3 DNA is TGTGCCAGCAGGGGAGTGCTCATGAACACTGAAGCTTTCTTT. As protein: CASRGVLMNTEAFF.

The chain links TRBV28 to TRBJ1-5; D not certain. This CDR3 region has 13 residues. V was clipped by 4 bases and J by 5 bases, with 9 bases between them. From germline, CDR1 is MDHEN and CDR2 SYDVKM. The CDR3 loop is CASSSRMHQPQHF. For the CDR3, the DNA is TGTGCCAGCAGTTCGAGGATGCATCAGCCCCAGCATTTT.

V and J are TRBV30 and TRBJ1-2; D is possibly TRBD1 (5 bases). From germline, CDR1 is GTSNPN and CDR2 SVGIG (reference sequence). V was cut by 2 bases and J by 2 bases, with 21 bases left in between. This CDR3 spans 17 amino acids. CDR3 protein: CAWSPDLGAGRNYGYTF. CDR3 bases: TGTGCCTGGAGTCCCGACCTCGGAGCAGGGAGGAACTATGGCTACACCTTC.

The CDR3 sequence: CASLRSEGVGTEAFF. In nucleotides, the CDR3 is TGCGCCAGCTTAAGGTCGGAGGGTGTGGGGACTGAAGCTTTCTTT. The chain has TRBV10-2 and TRBJ1-1; D ambiguous. The V gene lost 8 bases and the J gene lost 5 bases, with 21 bases spanning the gap. Germline CDR1 is WSHSY and CDR2 is SAAADI. The CDR3 sequence is 15 residues long.

V is TRBV5-1 and J is TRBJ2-1, with 8 positions matching TRBD1. CDR1 and CDR2 from the germline V gene are SGHRS and YFSETQ. The CDR3 loop spans 14 amino acids. J lost 10 bases, V lost 0 bases, and 6 bases had no gene match. In DNA, the CDR3 is TGCGCCAGCAGCTTGGAGGACAGGGAGGAAGAGCAGTTCTTC. Its translation is CASSLEDREEEQFF.

The genes are TRBV19 and TRBJ2-3; D may be TRBD2 (5 bases). V gave up 1 base and J gave up 10 bases, with 12 bases separating them. The germline V gene encodes CDR1 LNHDA and CDR2 SQIVND (reference sequence). The CDR3 contains 13 residues. CDR3 in DNA: TGTGCCAGTAGTATAGCGGGGAGTAGGCCGCAGTATTTT. Protein product: CASSIAGSRPQYF. The variable domain in full, with the rest retrieved from reference TRBV19 and TRBJ2-3, is DGGITQSPKYLFRKEGQNVTLSCEQNLNHDAMYWYRQDPGQGLRLIYYSQIVNDFQKGDIAEGYSVSREKKESFPLTVTSAQKNPTAFYLCASSIAGSRPQYFGPGTRLTVL.

The V and J genes are TRBV19 and TRBJ1-1; a possible D gene is TRBD1 (6 bases). V lost 2 bases, J lost 3 bases, and 10 bases lay in between. This CDR3 is 14 amino acids long. Germline CDR1 LNHDA, CDR2 SQIVND (reference sequence). The CDR3 region is CASSIRGADTEAFF. DNA for the CDR3: TGTGCCAGTAGTATACGGGGGGCTGACACTGAAGCTTTCTTT.

This clone was counted once. The chain combines TRBV4-1 with TRBJ1-4; perhaps TRBD1 as D (5 bases). Per the germline V gene, CDR1 is MGHRA and CDR2 is YSYEKL. The CDR3 is made up of 15 amino acids. V was trimmed by 0 bases and J by 4 bases, leaving 9 bases between them. CDR3 DNA sequence: TGCGCCAGCAGCCAAGAACAGGAACGTAATGAAAAACTGTTTTTT. Protein product: CASSQEQERNEKLFF.

This chain links TRBV2 with TRBJ2-5; TRBD2 agrees at 9 bases. Trimming cost V 9 bases and J 3 bases; bases outside gene matches: 5. In germline, CDR1 is SNHLY, CDR2 FYNNEI. The CDR3 consists of 13 residues. The chain's CDR3 is CASSGGFKETQYF. The CDR3, as DNA: TGTGCCAGTAGCGGGGGATTTAAAGAGACCCAGTACTTC. Variable domain in full (rest from reference TRBV2 and TRBJ2-5): EPEVTQTPSHQVTQMGQEVILRCVPISNHLYFYWYRQILGQKVEFLVSFYNNEISEKSEIFDDQFSVERPDGSNFTLKIRSTKLEDSAMYFCASSGGFKETQYFGPGTRLLVL.

The chain couples TRBV19 to TRBJ1-1; 7 nucleotides align to TRBD1. In germline, CDR1 is LNHDA, CDR2 SQIVND (reference sequence). Trimming took 8 bases from V and 3 from J; bases not matched to a gene: 6. CDR3 length: 13 amino acids. The CDR3 DNA follows: TGTGCCAGTTACAGGGGCTCTTACACTGAAGCTTTCTTT. Encoded protein: CASYRGSYTEAFF.

The gene calls are TRBV30 and TRBJ1-5; D is unclear. The ends were cut back, 0 bases at V and 5 bases at J, with 11 bases in the middle. This CDR3 is 14 amino acids long. Per germline, CDR1 GTSNPN and CDR2 SVGIG (reference sequence). The CDR3 DNA sequence: TGTGCCTGGAGTGTCGGAGGGCCATATCAGCCCCAGCATTTT. Translating gives CAWSVGGPYQPQHF.

The genes are TRBV18 and TRBJ1-2; 7 bases map to TRBD1. The V segment lost 9 bases and the J segment 5 bases; nucleotides outside the gene matches: 6. CDR1 is KGHSH, CDR2 LQKENI, per germline. The CDR3 extends over 12 amino acids. The CDR3 DNA sequence: TGTGCCAGTTCTGGGACAGCTTATGGCTACACCTTC. This translates into CASSGTAYGYTF.

The J gene is TRBJ2-3, the V gene TRBV5-1; no definite D call. The germline V and J ends were trimmed by 4 bases and 1 base, with 10 bases remaining between them. In germline, CDR1 is SGHRS, CDR2 YFSETQ. This CDR3 has 14 residues. The CDR3 is CASSNAQGTDTQYF. The CDR3 DNA reads as TGCGCCAGCAGCAATGCGCAGGGCACAGATACGCAGTATTTT.

V and J are TRBV13 and TRBJ1-1, with D perhaps matching TRBD1 (5 bases). Trimming took off 3 bases at V and 5 bases at J, with 10 bases between the two ends. The CDR3 covers 13 residues. Looked up from germline, CDR1 is PRHDT and CDR2 is FYEKMQ (reference sequence). Here the CDR3 reads CASSFRDRTEAFF. The DNA of the CDR3 is TGTGCCAGCAGCTTCAGGGATAGGACTGAAGCTTTCTTT.